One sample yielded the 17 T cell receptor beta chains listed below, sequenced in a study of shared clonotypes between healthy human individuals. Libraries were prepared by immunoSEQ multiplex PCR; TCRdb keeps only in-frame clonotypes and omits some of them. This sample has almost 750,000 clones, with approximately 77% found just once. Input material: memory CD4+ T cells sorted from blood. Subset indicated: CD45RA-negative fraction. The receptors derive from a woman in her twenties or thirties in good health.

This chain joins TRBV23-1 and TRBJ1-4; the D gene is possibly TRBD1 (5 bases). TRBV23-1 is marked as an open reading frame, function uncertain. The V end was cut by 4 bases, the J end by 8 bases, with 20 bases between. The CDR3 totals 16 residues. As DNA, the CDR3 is TGCGCCAGCAGTCCCGCGGGGCAGAAATGGTGGGAAAAACTGTTTTTT. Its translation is CASSPAGQKWWEKLFF.

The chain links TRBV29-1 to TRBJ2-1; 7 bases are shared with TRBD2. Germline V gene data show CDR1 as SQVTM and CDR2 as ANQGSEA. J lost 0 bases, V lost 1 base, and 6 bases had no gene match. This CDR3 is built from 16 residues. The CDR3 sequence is CSVEGFGGSSYNEQFF. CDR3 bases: TGCAGCGTTGAAGGGTTTGGCGGGAGCTCCTACAATGAGCAGTTCTTC.

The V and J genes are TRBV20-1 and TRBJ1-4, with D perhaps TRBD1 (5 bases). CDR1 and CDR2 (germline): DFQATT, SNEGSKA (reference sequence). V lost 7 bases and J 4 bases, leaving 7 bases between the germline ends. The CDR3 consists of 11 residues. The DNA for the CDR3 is TGCAGTGTTGGGGGTAATGAAAAACTGTTTTTT. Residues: CSVGGNEKLFF.

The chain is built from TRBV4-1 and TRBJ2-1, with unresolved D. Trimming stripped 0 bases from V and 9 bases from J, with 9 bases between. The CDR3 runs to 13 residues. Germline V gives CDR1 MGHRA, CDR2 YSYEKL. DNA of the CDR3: TGCGCCAGCAGCCAAGATTATTGGGCTGAGCAGTTCTTC. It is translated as CASSQDYWAEQFF.

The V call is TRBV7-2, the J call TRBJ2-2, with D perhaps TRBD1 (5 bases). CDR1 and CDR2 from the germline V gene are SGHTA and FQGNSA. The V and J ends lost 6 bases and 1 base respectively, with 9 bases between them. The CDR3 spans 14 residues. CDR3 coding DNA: TGTGCCAGCAGATTGACAGAGAACACCGGGGAGCTGTTTTTT. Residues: CASRLTENTGELFF.

The CDR3: CASSATGHSGNTIYF. CDR3 DNA sequence: TGCGCCAGCAGCGCCACAGGACACTCTGGAAACACCATATATTTT. The chain has TRBV5-1 and TRBJ1-3; D may be TRBD1 (5 bases). The CDR3 sequence is 15 residues long. Germline values: CDR1 SGHRS, CDR2 YFSETQ. The V and J ends lost 4 bases and 0 bases respectively, with 11 bases between them.

CDR3 amino acids: CASSGGLLQPQHF. DNA of the CDR3: TGTGCCAGCAGTGGAGGCTTGCTTCAGCCCCAGCATTTT. V is TRBV6-1 and J is TRBJ1-5; no definite D call. Germline values: CDR1 MNHNS, CDR2 SASEGT. The V end lost 4 bases, the J end lost 6 bases, and 10 bases lay between the germline ends. The CDR3 is 13 amino acids.

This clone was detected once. CDR3: CASSLDRSGEQFF. CDR3 DNA sequence: TGTGCCAGCAGCTTGGACAGGTCCGGGGAGCAGTTCTTC. The rearrangement joins TRBV5-4 to TRBJ2-1; weak D call: TRBD1 (5 bases). Germline CDR1 reads SGHNT; CDR2 reads YYREEE (reference sequence). V lost 0 bases, J lost 10 bases, and 11 bases lay in between. This CDR3 is 13 amino acids long.

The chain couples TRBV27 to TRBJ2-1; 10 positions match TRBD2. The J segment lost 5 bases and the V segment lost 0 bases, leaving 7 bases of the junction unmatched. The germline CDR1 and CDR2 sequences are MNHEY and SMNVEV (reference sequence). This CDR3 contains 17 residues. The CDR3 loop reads CASSLSLGLAYHNEQFF. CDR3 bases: TGTGCCAGCAGTTTATCTCTGGGACTAGCGTACCACAATGAGCAGTTCTTC.

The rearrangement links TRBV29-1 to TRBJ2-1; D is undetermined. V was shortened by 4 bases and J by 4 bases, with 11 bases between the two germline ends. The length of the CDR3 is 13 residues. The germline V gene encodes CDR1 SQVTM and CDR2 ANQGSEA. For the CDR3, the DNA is TGCAGCGTTGCAACGGAGCCTTACAATGAGCAGTTCTTC. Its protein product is CSVATEPYNEQFF.

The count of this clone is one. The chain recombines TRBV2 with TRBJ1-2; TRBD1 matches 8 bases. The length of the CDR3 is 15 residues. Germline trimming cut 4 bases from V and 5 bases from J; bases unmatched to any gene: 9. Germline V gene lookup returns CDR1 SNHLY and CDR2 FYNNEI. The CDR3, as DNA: TGTGCCAGCAGTGCCGAGACAGGGGACGTATATGGCTACACCTTC. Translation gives CASSAETGDVYGYTF.

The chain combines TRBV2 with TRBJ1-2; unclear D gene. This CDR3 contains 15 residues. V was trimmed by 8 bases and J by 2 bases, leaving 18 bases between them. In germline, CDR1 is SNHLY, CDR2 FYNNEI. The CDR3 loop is CASVHGRIQNYGYTF. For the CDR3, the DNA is TGTGCCAGCGTCCACGGGCGGATACAAAACTATGGCTACACCTTC.

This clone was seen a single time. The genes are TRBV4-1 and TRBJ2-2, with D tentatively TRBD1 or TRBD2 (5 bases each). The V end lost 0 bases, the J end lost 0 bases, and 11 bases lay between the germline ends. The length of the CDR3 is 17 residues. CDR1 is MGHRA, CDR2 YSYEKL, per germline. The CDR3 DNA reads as TGCGCCAGCAGCCAAGATTGGGTGGGGGCGAACACCGGGGAGCTGTTTTTT. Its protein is CASSQDWVGANTGELFF.

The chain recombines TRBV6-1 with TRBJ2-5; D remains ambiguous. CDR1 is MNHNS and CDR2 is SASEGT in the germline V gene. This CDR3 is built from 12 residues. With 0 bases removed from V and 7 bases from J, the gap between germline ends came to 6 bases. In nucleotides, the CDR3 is TGTGCCAGCAGTGAAGCAGTGATGACCCAGTACTTC. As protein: CASSEAVMTQYF.

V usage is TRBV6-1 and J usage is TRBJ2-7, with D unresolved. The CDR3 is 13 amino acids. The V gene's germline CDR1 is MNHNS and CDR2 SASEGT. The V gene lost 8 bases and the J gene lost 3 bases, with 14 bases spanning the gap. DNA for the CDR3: TGTGCCAGCTCTGGTCAGAAGGGCTACGAGCAGTACTTC. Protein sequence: CASSGQKGYEQYF.

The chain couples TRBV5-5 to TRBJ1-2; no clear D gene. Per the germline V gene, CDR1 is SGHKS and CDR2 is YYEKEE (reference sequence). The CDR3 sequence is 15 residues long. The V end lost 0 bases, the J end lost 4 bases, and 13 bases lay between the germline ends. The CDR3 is CASSLGAADFYGYTF. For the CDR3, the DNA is TGTGCCAGCAGCTTGGGTGCGGCGGACTTCTATGGCTACACCTTC. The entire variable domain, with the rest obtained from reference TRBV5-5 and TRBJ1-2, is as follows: DAGVTQSPTHLIKTRGQQVTLRCSPISGHKSVSWYQQVLGQGPQFIFQYYEKEERGRGNFPDRFSARQFPNYSSELNVNALLLGDSALYLCASSLGAADFYGYTFGSGTRLTVV.

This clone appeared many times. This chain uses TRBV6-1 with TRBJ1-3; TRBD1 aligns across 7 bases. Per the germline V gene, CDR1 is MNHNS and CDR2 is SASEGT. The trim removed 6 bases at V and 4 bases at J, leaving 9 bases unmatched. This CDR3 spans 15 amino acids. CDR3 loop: CASRRDSGRGNTIYF. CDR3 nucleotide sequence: TGTGCCAGCAGAAGGGACAGTGGGAGAGGAAACACCATATATTTT.